This T cell receptor beta chain was identified in a study of blood T cell repertoires in COVID-19. Whole-study context: COVID-19 samples, acute and convalescent, were from the United States, Italy and Spain. Sample material is recorded as cDNA or gDNA derived from T cells, B-cell-depleted T cells, or PBMCs.

The J segment lost 2 bases and the V segment lost 7 bases, leaving 20 bases of the junction unmatched. The V gene's germline CDR1 is MDHEN and CDR2 SYDVKM. This CDR3 has 19 amino acids. During active infection, Seattle patients enrolled and were then monitored through disease. Libraries were prepared by immunoSEQ multiplex PCR; TCRdb keeps only in-frame clonotypes and omits some of them. This repertoire shows 250,000 to 300,000 clones, 88% found once; its top ten account for more than 8.5%. The TCR comes from a woman between 65 and 79 years old with COVID-19, enrolled during active disease. Sequenced material: peripheral blood. This chain links TRBV28 with TRBJ1-2; 9 bases line up with TRBD1. The CDR3 region has the DNA TGTGCCAGCACCACTGGGGCGGAGGGTGGGACAGGGAAAAACTATGGCTACACCTTC. Translating gives CASTTGAEGGTGKNYGYTF.